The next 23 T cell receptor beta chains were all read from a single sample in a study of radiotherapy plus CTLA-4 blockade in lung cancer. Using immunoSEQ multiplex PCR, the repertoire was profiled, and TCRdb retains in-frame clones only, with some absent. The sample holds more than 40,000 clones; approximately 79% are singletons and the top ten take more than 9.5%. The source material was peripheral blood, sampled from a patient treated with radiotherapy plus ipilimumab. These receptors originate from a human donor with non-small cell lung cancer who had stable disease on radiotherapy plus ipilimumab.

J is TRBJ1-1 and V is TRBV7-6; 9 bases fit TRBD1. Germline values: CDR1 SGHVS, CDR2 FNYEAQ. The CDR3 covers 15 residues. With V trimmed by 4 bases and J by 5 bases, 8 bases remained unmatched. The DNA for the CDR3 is TGTGCCAGCAGCTCCCTCGGGACAGGGAAGACTGAAGCTTTCTTT. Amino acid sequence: CASSSLGTGKTEAFF.

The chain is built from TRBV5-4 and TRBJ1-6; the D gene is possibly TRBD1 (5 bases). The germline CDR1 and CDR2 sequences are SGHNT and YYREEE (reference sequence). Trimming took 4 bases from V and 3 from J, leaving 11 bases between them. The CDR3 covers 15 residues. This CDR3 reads CASSTPGDYNSPLHF. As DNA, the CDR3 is TGTGCCAGCAGCACGCCGGGGGACTATAATTCACCCCTCCACTTT. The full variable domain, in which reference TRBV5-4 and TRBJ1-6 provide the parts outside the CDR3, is ETGVTQSPTHLIKTRGQQVTLRCSSQSGHNTVSWYQQALGQGPQFIFQYYREEENGRGNFPPRFSGLQFPNYSSELNVNALELDDSALYLCASSTPGDYNSPLHFGNGTRLTVT.

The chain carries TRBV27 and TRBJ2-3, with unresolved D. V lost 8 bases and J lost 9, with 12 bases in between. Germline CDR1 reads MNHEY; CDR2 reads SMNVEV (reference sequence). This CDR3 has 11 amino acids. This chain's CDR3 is CASRTRDTQYF. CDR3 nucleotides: TGTGCCAGCCGTACACGAGACACGCAGTATTTT.

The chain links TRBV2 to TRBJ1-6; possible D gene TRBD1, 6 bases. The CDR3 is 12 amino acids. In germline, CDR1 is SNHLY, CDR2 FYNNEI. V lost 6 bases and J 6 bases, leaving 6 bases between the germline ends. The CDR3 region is CASSRGNSPLHF. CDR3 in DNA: TGTGCCAGCAGCAGGGGTAATTCACCCCTCCACTTT.

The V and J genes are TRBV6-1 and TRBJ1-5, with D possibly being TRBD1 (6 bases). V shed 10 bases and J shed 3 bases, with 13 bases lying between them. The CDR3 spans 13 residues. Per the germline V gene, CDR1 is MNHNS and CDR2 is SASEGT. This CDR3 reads CATRGQYNQPQHF. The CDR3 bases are TGTGCCACACGGGGGCAGTACAATCAGCCCCAGCATTTT.

CDR3 residues: CASSLAPGTNTEAFF. CDR3 coding DNA: TGTGCCAGCAGCTTAGCCCCAGGGACGAACACTGAAGCTTTCTTT. V usage is TRBV7-6 and J usage is TRBJ1-1; tentative D call: TRBD1 (5 bases). Germline assignment: CDR1 SGHVS and CDR2 FNYEAQ. The CDR3 extends over 15 amino acids. V was pared by 0 bases and J by 1 base, with 9 bases between.

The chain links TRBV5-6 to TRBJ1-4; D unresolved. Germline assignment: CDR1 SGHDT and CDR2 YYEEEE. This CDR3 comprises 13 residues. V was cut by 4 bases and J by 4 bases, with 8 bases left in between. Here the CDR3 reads CASSRWVNEKLFF. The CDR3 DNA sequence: TGTGCCAGCAGCCGGTGGGTTAATGAAAAACTGTTTTTT.

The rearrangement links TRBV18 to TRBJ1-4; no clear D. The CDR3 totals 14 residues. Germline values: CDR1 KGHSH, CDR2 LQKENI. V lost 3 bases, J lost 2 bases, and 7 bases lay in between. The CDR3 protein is CASSPRGTNEKLFF. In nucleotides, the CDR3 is TGTGCCAGCTCACCGCGGGGTACTAATGAAAAACTGTTTTTT.

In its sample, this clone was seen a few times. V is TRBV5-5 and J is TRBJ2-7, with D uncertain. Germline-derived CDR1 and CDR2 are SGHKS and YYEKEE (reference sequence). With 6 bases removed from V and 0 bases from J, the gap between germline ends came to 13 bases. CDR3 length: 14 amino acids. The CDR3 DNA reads TGTGCCAGCATCCCCCTTACTTCCTCCTACGAGCAGTACTTC. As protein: CASIPLTSSYEQYF.

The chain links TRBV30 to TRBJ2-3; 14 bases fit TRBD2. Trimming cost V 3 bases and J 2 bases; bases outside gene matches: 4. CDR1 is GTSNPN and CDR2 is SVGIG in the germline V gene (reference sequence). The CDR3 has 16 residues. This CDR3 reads CAWSRLAGGYTDTQYF. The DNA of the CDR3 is TGTGCCTGGAGCCGACTAGCGGGGGGGTACACAGATACGCAGTATTTT.

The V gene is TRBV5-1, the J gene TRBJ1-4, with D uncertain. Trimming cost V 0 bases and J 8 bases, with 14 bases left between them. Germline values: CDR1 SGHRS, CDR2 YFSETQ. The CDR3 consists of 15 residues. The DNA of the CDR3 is TGCGCCAGCAGCTTGGGGTTGCGGCCGGGGGAAAAACTGTTTTTT. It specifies CASSLGLRPGEKLFF. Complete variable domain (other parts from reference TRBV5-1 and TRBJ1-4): KAGVTQTPRYLIKTRGQQVTLSCSPISGHRSVSWYQQTPGQGLQFLFEYFSETQRNKGNFPGRFSGRQFSNSRSEMNVSTLELGDSALYLCASSLGLRPGEKLFFGSGTQLSVL.

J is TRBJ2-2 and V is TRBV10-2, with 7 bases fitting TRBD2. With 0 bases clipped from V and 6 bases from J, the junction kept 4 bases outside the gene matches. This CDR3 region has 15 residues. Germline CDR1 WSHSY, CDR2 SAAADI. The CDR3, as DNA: TGCGCCAGCAGTGAGTCGATCGGGAGGTCCGGGGAGCTGTTTTTT. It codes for CASSESIGRSGELFF.

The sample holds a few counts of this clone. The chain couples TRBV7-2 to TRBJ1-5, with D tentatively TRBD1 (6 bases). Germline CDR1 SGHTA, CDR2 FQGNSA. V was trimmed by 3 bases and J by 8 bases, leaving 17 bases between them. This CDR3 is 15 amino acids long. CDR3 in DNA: TGTGCCAGCAGCTTGGACAGTGCCGCGGGGGAGCCCCAGCATTTT. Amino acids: CASSLDSAAGEPQHF. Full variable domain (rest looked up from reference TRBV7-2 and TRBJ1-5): GAGVSQSPSNKVTEKGKDVELRCDPISGHTALYWYRQSLGQGLEFLIYFQGNSAPDKSGLPSDRFSAERTGGSVSTLTIQRTQQEDSAVYLCASSLDSAAGEPQHFGDGTRLSIL.

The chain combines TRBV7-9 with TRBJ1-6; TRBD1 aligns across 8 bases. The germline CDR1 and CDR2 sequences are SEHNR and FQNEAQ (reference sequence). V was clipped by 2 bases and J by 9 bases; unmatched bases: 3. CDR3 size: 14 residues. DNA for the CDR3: TGTGCCAGCAGCTTACAGGGGGCAGGTTCACCCCTCCACTTT. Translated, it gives CASSLQGAGSPLHF.

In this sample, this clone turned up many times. CDR3 sequence: CASSQGPGGTPMNTEAFF. The CDR3, as DNA: TGCGCCAGCAGCCAAGGTCCGGGGGGGACCCCAATGAACACTGAAGCTTTCTTT. The chain uses TRBV4-3 and TRBJ1-1, with D possibly being TRBD1 (5 bases). The V end lost 1 base, the J end lost 0 bases, and 18 bases lay between the germline ends. This CDR3 region has 18 residues. The germline V gene has CDR1 LGHNA and CDR2 YSLEER.

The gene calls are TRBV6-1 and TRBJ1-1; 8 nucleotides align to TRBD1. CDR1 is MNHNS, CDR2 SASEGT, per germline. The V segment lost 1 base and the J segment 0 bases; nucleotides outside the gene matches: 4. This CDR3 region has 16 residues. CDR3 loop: CASSEVGDRLNTEAFF. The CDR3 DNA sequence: TGTGCCAGCAGTGAAGTGGGGGACAGGTTGAACACTGAAGCTTTCTTT.

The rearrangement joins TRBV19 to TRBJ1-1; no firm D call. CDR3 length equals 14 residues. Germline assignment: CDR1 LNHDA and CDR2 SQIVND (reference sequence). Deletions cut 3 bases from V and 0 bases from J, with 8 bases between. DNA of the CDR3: TGTGCCAGTAGTATTCAAGGCATGAACACTGAAGCTTTCTTT. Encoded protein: CASSIQGMNTEAFF.

The chain's CDR3 is CASSISGTMGGYTF. Here the CDR3 DNA reads TGTGCCAGCAGTATCTCGGGGACGATGGGGGGCTACACCTTC. J is TRBJ1-2 and V is TRBV27; D may be TRBD1 (5 bases). This CDR3 comprises 14 residues. Trimming took off 5 bases at V and 8 bases at J, with 18 bases between the two ends. From germline, CDR1 is MNHEY and CDR2 SMNVEV (reference sequence).

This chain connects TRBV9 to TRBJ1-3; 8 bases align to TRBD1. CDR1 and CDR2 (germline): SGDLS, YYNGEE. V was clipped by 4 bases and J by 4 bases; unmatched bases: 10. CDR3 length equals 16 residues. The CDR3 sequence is CASSRTTGGGGNTIYF. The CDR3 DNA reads TGTGCCAGCAGCCGGACAACAGGGGGAGGAGGAAACACCATATATTTT.

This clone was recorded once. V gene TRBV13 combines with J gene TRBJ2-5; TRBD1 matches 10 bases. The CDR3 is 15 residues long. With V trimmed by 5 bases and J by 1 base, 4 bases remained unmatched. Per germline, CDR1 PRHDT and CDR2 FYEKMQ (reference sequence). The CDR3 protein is CASSDRQGAQETQYF. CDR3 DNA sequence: TGTGCCAGCAGCGATAGACAGGGGGCCCAAGAGACCCAGTACTTC.

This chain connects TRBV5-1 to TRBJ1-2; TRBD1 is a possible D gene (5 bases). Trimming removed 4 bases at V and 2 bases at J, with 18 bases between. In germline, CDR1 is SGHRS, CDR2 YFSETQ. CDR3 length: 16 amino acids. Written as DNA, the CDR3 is TGCGCCAGCAGCCTCGAAGCTAGGGGTCTCAACTATGGCTACACCTTC. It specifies CASSLEARGLNYGYTF.

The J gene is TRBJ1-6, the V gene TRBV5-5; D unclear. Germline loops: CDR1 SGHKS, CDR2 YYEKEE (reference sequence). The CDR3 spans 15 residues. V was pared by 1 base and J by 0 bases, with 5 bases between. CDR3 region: CASSLTDSYNSPLHF. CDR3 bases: TGTGCCAGCAGCTTGACAGACTCCTATAATTCACCCCTCCACTTT.

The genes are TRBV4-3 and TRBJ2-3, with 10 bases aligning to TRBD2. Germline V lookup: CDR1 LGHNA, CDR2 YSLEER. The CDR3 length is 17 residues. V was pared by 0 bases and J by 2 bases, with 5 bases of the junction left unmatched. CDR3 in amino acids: CASSQEGSGGITDTQYF. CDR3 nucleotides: TGCGCCAGCAGCCAAGAAGGTAGCGGGGGGATCACAGATACGCAGTATTTT.